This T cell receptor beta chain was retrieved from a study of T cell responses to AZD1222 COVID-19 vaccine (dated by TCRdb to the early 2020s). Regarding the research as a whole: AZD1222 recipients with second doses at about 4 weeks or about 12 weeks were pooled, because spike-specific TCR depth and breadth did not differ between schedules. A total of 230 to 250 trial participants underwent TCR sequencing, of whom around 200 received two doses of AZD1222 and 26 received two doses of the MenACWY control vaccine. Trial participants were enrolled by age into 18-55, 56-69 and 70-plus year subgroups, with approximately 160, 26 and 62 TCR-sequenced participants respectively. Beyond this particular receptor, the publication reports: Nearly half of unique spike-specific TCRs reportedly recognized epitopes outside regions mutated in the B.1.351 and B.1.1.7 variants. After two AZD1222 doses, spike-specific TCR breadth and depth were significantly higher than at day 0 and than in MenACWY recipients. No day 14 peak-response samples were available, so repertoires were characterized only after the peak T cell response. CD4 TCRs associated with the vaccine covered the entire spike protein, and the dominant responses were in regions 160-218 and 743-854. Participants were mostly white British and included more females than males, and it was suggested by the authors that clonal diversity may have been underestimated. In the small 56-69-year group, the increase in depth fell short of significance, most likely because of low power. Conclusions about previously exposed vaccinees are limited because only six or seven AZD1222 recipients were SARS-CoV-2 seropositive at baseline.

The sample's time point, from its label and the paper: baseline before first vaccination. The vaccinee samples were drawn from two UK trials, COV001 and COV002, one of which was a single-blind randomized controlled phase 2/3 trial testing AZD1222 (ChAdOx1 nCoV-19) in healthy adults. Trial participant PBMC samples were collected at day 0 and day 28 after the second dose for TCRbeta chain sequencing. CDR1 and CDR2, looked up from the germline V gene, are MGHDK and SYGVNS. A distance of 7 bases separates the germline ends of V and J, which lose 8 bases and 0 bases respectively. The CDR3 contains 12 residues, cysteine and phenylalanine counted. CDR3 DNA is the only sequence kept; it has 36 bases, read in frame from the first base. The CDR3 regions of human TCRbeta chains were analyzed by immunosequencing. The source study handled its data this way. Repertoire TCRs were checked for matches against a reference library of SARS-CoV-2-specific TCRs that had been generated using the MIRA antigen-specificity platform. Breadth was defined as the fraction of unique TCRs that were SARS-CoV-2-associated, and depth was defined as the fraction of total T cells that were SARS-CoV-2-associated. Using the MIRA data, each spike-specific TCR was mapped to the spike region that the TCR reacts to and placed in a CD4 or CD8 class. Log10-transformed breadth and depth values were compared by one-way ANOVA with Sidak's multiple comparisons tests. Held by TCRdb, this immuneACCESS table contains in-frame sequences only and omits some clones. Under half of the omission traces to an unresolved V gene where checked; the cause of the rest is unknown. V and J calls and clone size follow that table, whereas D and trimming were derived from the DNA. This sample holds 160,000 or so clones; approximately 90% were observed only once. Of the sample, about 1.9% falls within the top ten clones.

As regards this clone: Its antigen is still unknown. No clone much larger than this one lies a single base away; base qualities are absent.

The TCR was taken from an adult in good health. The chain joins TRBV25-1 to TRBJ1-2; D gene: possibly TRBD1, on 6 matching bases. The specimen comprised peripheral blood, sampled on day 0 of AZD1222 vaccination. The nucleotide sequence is TGTGCCAGCGGGGGCTCTAACTATGGCTACACCTTC. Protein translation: CASGGSNYGYTF.